One sample yielded the 30 T cell receptor beta chains listed below, sequenced in a study of cytomegalovirus exposure and HLA in healthy donors. PCR primers comprised 60 Vbeta and 13 Jbeta primers. Profiled with immunoSEQ multiplex PCR; TCRdb holds only in-frame clones, not every one. The sample has under 200,000 clones; about four fifths are singletons. Material: PBMCs. All receptors come from a man aged 35-49 years in good health and CMV-seropositive.

V gene TRBV18 combines with J gene TRBJ2-3; 11 bases agree with TRBD2. The CDR3 is 16 residues long. The junction had 1 base not matched to a gene; V was cut back by 2 bases and J by 0 bases. Germline CDR1 KGHSH, CDR2 LQKENI. As DNA, the CDR3 is TGTGCCAGCTCACCAACTAGCGGGGGTAGCACAGATACGCAGTATTTT. Protein product: CASSPTSGGSTDTQYF.

The chain recombines TRBV7-2 with TRBJ1-3; possible D gene TRBD1, 5 bases. The germline V gene encodes CDR1 SGHTA and CDR2 FQGNSA. The CDR3 sequence is 14 residues long. V dropped 2 bases and J dropped 8 bases, with 13 bases sitting between them. The CDR3 loop is CASSLNSGGDTIYF. In DNA, the CDR3 is TGTGCCAGCAGCTTAAATTCGGGGGGGGACACCATATATTTT.

The rearrangement links TRBV7-9 to TRBJ1-1, with 7 bases lining up with TRBD1. The germline gives CDR1 SEHNR, CDR2 FQNEAQ (reference sequence). V lost 5 bases, J lost 0 bases, and 9 bases stayed unmatched. The CDR3 is 16 amino acids. CDR3 DNA: TGTGCCAGCAGCCCATCAGACAGGGTATTGAACACTGAAGCTTTCTTT. Translating it yields CASSPSDRVLNTEAFF.

The chain combines TRBV28 with TRBJ2-2; 8 nucleotides agree with TRBD2. The CDR3 covers 16 residues. CDR1 MDHEN and CDR2 SYDVKM come from the germline V gene. V shed 6 bases, J shed 5 bases, and the junction held 11 bases outside the gene matches. The chain's CDR3 is CASRVIGTSATGELFF. The CDR3 nucleotides read TGTGCCAGCAGGGTCATCGGGACTAGTGCTACCGGGGAGCTGTTTTTT.

This chain uses TRBV29-1 with TRBJ2-3, with TRBD2 matching 10 bases. V lost 4 bases to trimming and J lost 4 bases; unmatched junction nucleotides: 11. The CDR3 extends over 16 amino acids. Germline V gives CDR1 SQVTM, CDR2 ANQGSEA. The CDR3 region is CSVVPQREGQSDTQYF. The DNA for the CDR3 is TGCAGCGTTGTCCCCCAGCGGGAGGGCCAATCAGATACGCAGTATTTT.

The chain has TRBV15 and TRBJ1-4, with D possibly matching TRBD1 (5 bases). The CDR3 runs 15 residues. In germline, CDR1 is LNHNV, CDR2 YYDKDF (reference sequence). V lost 3 bases and J lost 0, with 8 bases in between. CDR3 bases: TGTGCCACCAGCAGCCGGACAACAACTAATGAAAAACTGTTTTTT. Encoded protein: CATSSRTTTNEKLFF. The variable domain in full, with the rest retrieved from reference TRBV15 and TRBJ1-4, is DAMVIQNPRYQVTQFGKPVTLSCSQTLNHNVMYWYQQKSSQAPKLLFHYYDKDFNNEADTPDNFQSRRPNTSFCFLDIRSPGLGDTAMYLCATSSRTTTNEKLFFGSGTQLSVL.

The chain employs TRBV28 and TRBJ1-1, with D uncertain. Germline CDR1 and CDR2: MDHEN and SYDVKM. This CDR3 has 11 residues. V was trimmed by 7 bases and J by 2 bases, leaving 5 bases between them. CDR3 amino acids: CASTSNTEAFF. For the CDR3, the DNA is TGTGCCAGCACCTCTAACACTGAAGCTTTCTTT.

About this clone itself: In the same sample, other DNA sequences code for this CDR3. The gene calls are TRBV6-5 and TRBJ1-1; D remains unclear. The germline CDR1 and CDR2 sequences are MNHEY and SVGAGI. The CDR3 spans 11 residues. Deletions cut 5 bases from V and 9 bases from J, with 10 bases between. The CDR3 is CASSHRGQAFF. DNA for the CDR3: TGTGCCAGCAGTCACCGGGGTCAAGCTTTCTTT.

The V call is TRBV19, the J call TRBJ1-2; TRBD1 is a possible D gene (6 bases). CDR1 is LNHDA, CDR2 SQIVND, per germline (reference sequence). The CDR3 extends over 15 amino acids. V shed 4 bases and J shed 1 base, with 13 bases lying between them. CDR3 in amino acids: CASSNTGMGNYGYTF. The CDR3 DNA follows: TGTGCCAGTAGTAACACAGGGATGGGTAACTATGGCTACACCTTC.

The rearrangement joins TRBV6-6 to TRBJ1-2; 8 positions match TRBD1. V lost 0 bases and J lost 4; bases outside the gene matches: 4. The CDR3 totals 15 residues. Germline CDR1 MNHNY, CDR2 SVGAGI (reference sequence). The CDR3 reads CASSYSVQGVYGYTF. As DNA, the CDR3 is TGTGCCAGCAGTTACTCGGTACAGGGGGTCTATGGCTACACCTTC.

J is TRBJ2-2 and V is TRBV4-3, with TRBD2 matching over 8 bases. After removal of 0 bases from V and 1 base from J, the junction contained 4 bases not matched to a gene. CDR1 and CDR2 (germline): LGHNA, YSLEER. CDR3 size: 17 residues. CDR3 in DNA: TGCGCCAGCAGCCAAGATCCAGCGGGGGTGAACACCGGGGAGCTGTTTTTT. Residues: CASSQDPAGVNTGELFF.

The chain couples TRBV6-1 to TRBJ2-1; a possible D gene is TRBD1 (6 bases). V lost 3 bases and J 15 bases, leaving 21 bases between the germline ends. The CDR3 contains 14 residues. Germline loops: CDR1 MNHNS, CDR2 SASEGT. CDR3 nucleotides: TGTGCCAGCAGTGAGACATTCGGGACACAACCTGGGTTCTTC. It is translated as CASSETFGTQPGFF.

The J gene is TRBJ2-3, the V gene TRBV5-6; D is ambiguous. The CDR3 consists of 13 residues. V was pared by 3 bases and J by 4 bases, with 9 bases between. Per the germline V gene, CDR1 is SGHDT and CDR2 is YYEEEE. The CDR3 DNA sequence: TGTGCCAGCAGCTCCTACTCCCCAGATACGCAGTATTTT. It translates to CASSSYSPDTQYF. Together with reference TRBV5-6 and TRBJ2-3, the CDR3 gives the full variable domain: DAGVTQSPTHLIKTRGQQVTLRCSPKSGHDTVSWYQQALGQGPQFIFQYYEEEERQRGNFPDRFSGHQFPNYSSELNVNALLLGDSALYLCASSSYSPDTQYFGPGTRLTVL.

In its sample, this clone was seen a few times. This chain joins TRBV5-4 and TRBJ2-7, with D possibly being TRBD1 (5 bases). Trimming removed 3 bases at V and 2 bases at J, with 12 bases between. CDR3 size: 14 residues. The germline V gene encodes CDR1 SGHNT and CDR2 YYREEE (reference sequence). CDR3 amino acids: CASSSFSDTYEQYF. DNA for the CDR3: TGTGCCAGCAGCTCGTTTTCGGACACCTACGAGCAGTACTTC.

The rearrangement links TRBV4-1 to TRBJ2-7, with D unclear. This CDR3 contains 12 residues. CDR1 is MGHRA, CDR2 YSYEKL, per germline. The germline V and J ends were trimmed by 4 bases and 3 bases, with 7 bases remaining between them. CDR3 in DNA: TGCGCCAGCAGCCGCGGCCACTACGAGCAGTACTTC. Translating it yields CASSRGHYEQYF.

A single count supports this clone. This chain uses TRBV18 with TRBJ1-2; TRBD1 aligns across 7 bases. The CDR3 is 16 amino acids. Germline trimming cut 5 bases from V and 3 bases from J; bases unmatched to any gene: 12. Germline V CDR1 and CDR2: KGHSH, LQKENI. CDR3 amino acids: CASSSYRQGGDYGYTF. The CDR3 nucleotides are TGTGCCAGCTCATCTTATCGACAGGGTGGCGACTATGGCTACACCTTC.

V and J are TRBV7-2 and TRBJ2-5; D gene uncertain. This CDR3 is built from 15 residues. V was pared by 4 bases and J by 5 bases, with 17 bases between. CDR1 and CDR2 (germline): SGHTA, FQGNSA. The CDR3 bases are TGTGCCAGCAGCTCCCCCCGGCGCGTCGGGGAGACCCAGTACTTC. Amino acids: CASSSPRRVGETQYF.

This clone was picked up a small number of times. Other DNA sequences in this sample translate to the same CDR3. The chain recombines TRBV7-9 with TRBJ1-1; 8 nucleotides line up with TRBD1. Germline CDR1 is SEHNR and CDR2 is FQNEAQ (reference sequence). The CDR3 runs to 15 residues. V lost 2 bases and J lost 1; bases outside the gene matches: 3. This chain's CDR3 is CASSLRGTGNTEAFF. The CDR3 DNA sequence: TGTGCCAGCAGCTTAAGGGGGACAGGGAACACTGAAGCTTTCTTT.

The chain is built from TRBV11-3 and TRBJ2-7, with TRBD1 matching 7 bases. After removal of 6 bases from V and 1 base from J, the junction contained 9 bases not matched to a gene. This CDR3 region has 15 residues. In germline, CDR1 is SGHNT, CDR2 YENEEA. CDR3 residues: CASSRGQDVSYEQYF. The CDR3 DNA sequence: TGTGCCAGCAGTCGTGGACAGGATGTATCCTACGAGCAGTACTTC.

V gene TRBV28 combines with J gene TRBJ1-2, with 9 bases matching TRBD1. Losses at the gene ends were 10 bases for V and 0 bases for J; bases not matched to a gene: 12. CDR1 and CDR2 from the germline V gene are MDHEN and SYDVKM. The CDR3 length is 16 residues. The CDR3 spells CATFGTGTLANYGYTF. The CDR3 DNA reads TGTGCCACCTTCGGGACAGGGACACTAGCTAACTATGGCTACACCTTC.

The chain combines TRBV7-9 with TRBJ2-1; TRBD1 matches at 7 bases. CDR3 size: 17 residues. After removal of 10 bases from V and 4 bases from J, the junction contained 19 bases not matched to a gene. CDR1 and CDR2 (germline): SEHNR, FQNEAQ (reference sequence). CDR3 loop: CATHRPGGHRRYNEQFF. The DNA of the CDR3 is TGTGCCACCCATCGTCCAGGGGGACACAGGAGGTACAATGAGCAGTTCTTC.

V usage is TRBV28 and J usage is TRBJ1-2; 7 nucleotides match TRBD1. Trimming at V came to 2 bases and at J to 4 bases, leaving 4 bases not matched to a gene. The CDR3 contains 14 residues. CDR1 is MDHEN, CDR2 SYDVKM, per germline. In nucleotides, the CDR3 is TGTGCCAGCAGTTTACCCAGGGGGGTCTATGGCTACACCTTC. As protein: CASSLPRGVYGYTF.

The genes are TRBV6-5 and TRBJ1-6, with a possible D match to TRBD1 (5 bases). V gave up 6 bases and J gave up 9 bases, with 15 bases separating them. The CDR3 extends over 14 amino acids. Germline values: CDR1 MNHEY, CDR2 SVGAGI. The CDR3 here is CASRRAGDGSPLHF. The CDR3 DNA reads TGTGCCAGCAGACGCGCGGGGGACGGTTCACCCCTCCACTTT.

The chain couples TRBV6-5 to TRBJ1-1; 7 nucleotides match TRBD1. The CDR3 contains 14 residues. The V gene's germline CDR1 is MNHEY and CDR2 SVGAGI. The J segment lost 2 bases and the V segment lost 6 bases, leaving 6 bases of the junction unmatched. For the CDR3, the DNA is TGTGCCAGCAGAAGACAGGGATCAAACACTGAAGCTTTCTTT. It codes for CASRRQGSNTEAFF.

Remarks on this clone: The sample carries other DNA sequences with the same CDR3. This chain joins TRBV5-1 and TRBJ1-1, with 8 bases that match TRBD1. Germline-derived CDR1 and CDR2 are SGHRS and YFSETQ. This CDR3 spans 14 amino acids. V dropped 2 bases and J dropped 5; count of bases not matched to a gene: 5. CDR3 sequence reads: CASSFGQGSTEAFF. Here the CDR3 DNA reads TGCGCCAGCAGCTTCGGACAGGGAAGTACTGAAGCTTTCTTT.

The chain is built from TRBV6-5 and TRBJ2-7; TRBD2 matches at 9 bases. J was trimmed by 4 bases and V by 6 bases; bases with no gene match: 10. The germline V gene encodes CDR1 MNHEY and CDR2 SVGAGI. This CDR3 comprises 15 residues. This chain's CDR3 is CASSPVAGGRYEQYF. CDR3 DNA sequence: TGTGCCAGCAGCCCGGTGGCGGGAGGGCGTTACGAGCAGTACTTC.

The chain employs TRBV28 and TRBJ1-2; TRBD1 might be the D (5 bases). The CDR3 loop spans 14 amino acids. The V gene's germline CDR1 is MDHEN and CDR2 SYDVKM. Deletions cut 4 bases from V and 3 bases from J, with 12 bases between. The CDR3 reads CASSSGGAYYGYTF. The CDR3 bases are TGTGCCAGCAGTTCTGGTGGGGCGTACTATGGCTACACCTTC.

This clone was counted only a few times. The chain has TRBV2 and TRBJ1-5; no clear D. Trimming removed 8 bases at V and 4 bases at J, with 9 bases between. Germline CDR1 is SNHLY and CDR2 is FYNNEI. CDR3 length: 12 residues. CDR3 region: CASSRGNQPQHF. For the CDR3, the DNA is TGTGCCAGCTCCCGAGGGAATCAGCCCCAGCATTTT. The entire variable domain, with the rest obtained from reference TRBV2 and TRBJ1-5, is as follows: EPEVTQTPSHQVTQMGQEVILRCVPISNHLYFYWYRQILGQKVEFLVSFYNNEISEKSEIFDDQFSVERPDGSNFTLKIRSTKLEDSAMYFCASSRGNQPQHFGDGTRLSIL.

V is TRBV2 and J is TRBJ1-2; D is possibly TRBD1 (5 bases). Trimming pared 0 bases from V and 4 bases from J, leaving 12 bases between. CDR3 length equals 15 residues. In germline, CDR1 is SNHLY, CDR2 FYNNEI. CDR3 region: CASSEALRQLYGYTF. The CDR3 DNA is TGTGCCAGCAGTGAAGCGCTTCGACAGCTCTATGGCTACACCTTC.

This sequence joins TRBV4-1 and TRBJ1-2, with D unclear. Germline V gene data show CDR1 as MGHRA and CDR2 as YSYEKL. V lost 2 bases to trimming and J lost 0 bases, with 10 bases between them. The CDR3 sequence is 15 residues long. The CDR3 nucleotides read TGCGCCAGCAGCCAAAGCGCGGGGTCTAACTATGGCTACACCTTC. It encodes CASSQSAGSNYGYTF.